The 24 T cell receptor beta chains given below trace back to one sample, sequenced in a study of CD8 T cells in Susac syndrome. After extraction with the RNeasy kit, 0.5 to 1 ug of the RNA was reverse transcribed using random hexamers. TCRdb fed the immunoSEQ multiplex PCR reads into MiXCR, producing one record per CDR3 protein. This table holds 150,000 to 200,000 distinct CDR3 sequences, 94% found once. Material for sequencing was CD4+ T cells from PBMCs. The receptors were sampled from a human donor with multiple sclerosis.

The chain uses TRBV18 and TRBJ1-3; the D gene is possibly TRBD1 (5 bases). V was cut by 2 bases and J by 0 bases, with 8 bases left in between. This CDR3 has 15 residues. Germline-derived CDR1 and CDR2 are KGHSH and LQKENI. CDR3: CASSPTGFSGNTIYF. The CDR3 nucleotides are TGTGCCAGCTCACCAACAGGCTTCTCTGGAAACACCATATATTTT.

The genes are TRBV7-9 and TRBJ1-1; D not resolved. This CDR3 has 14 amino acids. Germline V gene lookup returns CDR1 SEHNR and CDR2 FQNEAQ (reference sequence). V was cut by 5 bases and J by 0 bases, with 10 bases left in between. This CDR3 is CASSAVIMNTEAFF. The CDR3 DNA sequence: TGTGCCAGCAGCGCGGTAATCATGAACACTGAAGCTTTCTTT.

The CDR3 DNA follows: TGCAGTGCCCCCAGGACTAGCGGGAGGCAAGAGACCCAGTACTTC. It specifies CSAPRTSGRQETQYF. The chain is built from TRBV20-1 and TRBJ2-5, with 14 bases that match TRBD2. CDR3 size: 15 residues. J gave up 2 bases and V 6 bases, and 5 bases lay outside the gene matches. Germline V gene lookup returns CDR1 DFQATT and CDR2 SNEGSKA (reference sequence).

J is TRBJ1-1 and V is TRBV20-1; D perhaps matches TRBD1 (5 bases). V lost 3 bases, J lost 1 base, and 9 bases lay in between. Germline V gene sequence: CDR1 DFQATT, CDR2 SNEGSKA (reference sequence). The CDR3 covers 13 residues. CDR3 sequence (DNA): TGCAGTGCTAGCCGGGGCCCGAACACTGAAGCTTTCTTT. The encoded protein is CSASRGPNTEAFF.

The chain carries TRBV7-9 and TRBJ1-2, with 7 positions matching TRBD1. Trimming took 5 bases from V and 4 from J; bases not matched to a gene: 4. This CDR3 spans 13 amino acids. Germline CDR1 reads SEHNR; CDR2 reads FQNEAQ (reference sequence). CDR3 residues: CASSRDSLYGYTF. DNA of the CDR3: TGTGCCAGCAGCCGGGACAGCCTCTATGGCTACACCTTC.

The chain's CDR3 is CAWSQGQGNQPQHF. As DNA, the CDR3 is TGTGCCTGGAGTCAGGGACAGGGCAATCAGCCCCAGCATTTT. The chain couples TRBV30 to TRBJ1-5; 8 bases fit TRBD1. The CDR3 sequence is 14 residues long. Per germline, CDR1 GTSNPN and CDR2 SVGIG (reference sequence). The ends lost 2 bases at V and 2 bases at J; junction bases unmatched: 2.

Written as DNA, the CDR3 is TGTGCCAGCAGTTTAAGGGACAGGGGTGGCTACACCTTC. Its translation: CASSLRDRGGYTF. This chain connects TRBV12-3 or TRBV12-4 to TRBJ1-2; 10 bases are a match to TRBD1. The trim removed 2 bases at V and 7 bases at J, leaving 1 base unmatched. This CDR3 has 13 amino acids.

This rearrangement joins TRBV25-1 to TRBJ1-2; 9 bases are a match to TRBD1. V was clipped by 8 bases and J by 8 bases; unmatched bases: 3. CDR1 is MGHDK, CDR2 SYGVNS, per germline. The CDR3 runs 11 residues. The CDR3 sequence: CASGQGSGYTF. The CDR3 DNA is TGTGCCAGCGGACAGGGGAGCGGCTACACCTTC.

V and J are TRBV9 and TRBJ1-4, with a tentative D call TRBD1 (5 bases). V lost 4 bases and J lost 3, with 16 bases in between. CDR3 length equals 16 residues. Germline V CDR1 and CDR2: SGDLS, YYNGEE. The CDR3 sequence is CASSTRQLSANEKLFF. CDR3 bases: TGTGCCAGCAGCACCAGACAGCTTTCGGCTAATGAAAAACTGTTTTTT.

This chain joins TRBV4-1 and TRBJ2-1; the D is unclear. V shed 4 bases and J shed 6 bases, with 16 bases lying between them. The CDR3 runs to 15 residues. CDR1 and CDR2 (germline): MGHRA, YSYEKL. The CDR3 DNA reads as TGCGCCAGCAGCCCCTTCGGTGGGCCCTTCAATGAGCAGTTCTTC. This encodes CASSPFGGPFNEQFF.

This clonotype was seen only once. The CDR3: CASRPSGASHEQYF. CDR3 nucleotides: TGTGCCAGCAGACCCTCAGGGGCGTCTCACGAGCAGTACTTC. The chain combines TRBV14 with TRBJ2-7; tentatively, D is TRBD1 (6 bases). V was cut by 6 bases and J by 5 bases, with 17 bases left in between. This CDR3 region has 14 residues. The V gene's germline CDR1 is SGHDN and CDR2 FVKESK.

This clonotype has only one observation. The chain couples TRBV9 to TRBJ2-7, with D unclear. The CDR3 contains 15 residues. Between the trimmed V and J ends, which lost 0 bases and 2 bases, there was a span of 12 bases. In germline, CDR1 is SGDLS, CDR2 YYNGEE. CDR3 protein: CASSVGTVAAYEQYF. As DNA, the CDR3 is TGTGCCAGCAGCGTAGGGACCGTTGCGGCCTACGAGCAGTACTTC.

V and J are TRBV28 and TRBJ1-2; D may be TRBD1 (6 bases). V gave up 6 bases and J gave up 8 bases, with 19 bases separating them. CDR1 and CDR2 (germline): MDHEN, SYDVKM. The CDR3 is made up of 14 amino acids. The CDR3 sequence: CASRNTGQGPGYTF. For the CDR3, the DNA is TGTGCCAGCAGAAACACGGGACAAGGGCCCGGCTACACCTTC.

This clonotype was seen a handful of times. CDR3 DNA sequence: TGCAGCGCGAGACAGGCGCTGGCTTCAGAGCAGTACTTC. Translating it yields CSARQALASEQYF. This chain joins TRBV29-1 and TRBJ2-7; D might be TRBD1 (6 bases). Germline values: CDR1 SQVTM, CDR2 ANQGSEA. With 7 bases removed from V and 7 bases from J, the gap between germline ends came to 20 bases. CDR3 length: 13 residues.

The chain employs TRBV13 and TRBJ2-3; 10 bases line up with TRBD2. The CDR3 is made up of 14 amino acids. J was trimmed by 5 bases and V by 5 bases; bases with no gene match: 4. The germline gives CDR1 PRHDT, CDR2 FYEKMQ (reference sequence). The CDR3 coding sequence is TGTGCCAGCAGCGCCCGGACTAGCGGAGATACGCAGTATTTT. Residues: CASSARTSGDTQYF.

V gene TRBV4-2 combines with J gene TRBJ2-3; perhaps TRBD2 as D (7 bases). There are 14 residues in the CDR3. Germline values: CDR1 LGHNA, CDR2 YNFKEQ. V dropped 0 bases and J dropped 4 bases, with 8 bases sitting between them. The CDR3 DNA reads as TGTGCCAGCAGCCAAGAAGGGGGGGCAGATACGCAGTATTTT. It encodes CASSQEGGADTQYF.

This clonotype was seen only once. The chain has TRBV11-2 and TRBJ2-4; a possible D gene is TRBD2 (6 bases). With 4 bases removed from V and 8 bases from J, the gap between germline ends came to 15 bases. This CDR3 has 14 residues. Germline values: CDR1 SGHAT, CDR2 FQNNGV. The CDR3 DNA sequence: TGTGCCAGCAGCTCGGGGGATCCCTATGACATTCAGTACTTC. Translation gives CASSSGDPYDIQYF.

This clonotype was detected only once. The gene calls are TRBV2 and TRBJ1-2, with D maybe TRBD1 (5 bases). The CDR3 has 12 residues. Germline CDR1 reads SNHLY; CDR2 reads FYNNEI. The V end lost 7 bases, the J end lost 7 bases, and 13 bases lay between the germline ends. CDR3 DNA sequence: TGTGCCAGCACCCTCGGGGGGATTGGCTACACCTTC. Translation: CASTLGGIGYTF.

This chain links TRBV23-1 with TRBJ2-3; D unclear. TRBV23-1 is an ORF, and what it does is uncertain. V dropped 2 bases and J dropped 4 bases, with 16 bases sitting between them. The CDR3 contains 16 residues. The CDR3 DNA follows: TGCGCCAGCAGTCAAGAGTCGTGTCAGCACCCAGATACGCAGTATTTT. Its translation is CASSQESCQHPDTQYF.

The gene calls are TRBV20-1 and TRBJ1-2; D remains ambiguous. This CDR3 comprises 16 residues. Trimming pared 5 bases from V and 5 bases from J, leaving 24 bases between. Germline V lookup: CDR1 DFQATT, CDR2 SNEGSKA (reference sequence). CDR3 bases: TGCAGTGCTCGTCCCGCTGCGACGGACGTCGGATATGGCTACACCTTC. It translates to CSARPAATDVGYGYTF.

This chain joins TRBV30 and TRBJ2-7, with a tentative D call TRBD2 (6 bases). Trimming removed 0 bases at V and 6 bases at J, with 12 bases between. This CDR3 contains 13 residues. Germline-derived CDR1 and CDR2 are GTSNPN and SVGIG (reference sequence). In nucleotides, the CDR3 is TGTGCCTGGAGTGTACAAGTCGGGGGCGAGCAGTACTTC. Translating it yields CAWSVQVGGEQYF.

The chain couples TRBV29-1 to TRBJ2-7, with 7 bases fitting TRBD2. V was clipped by 2 bases and J by 6 bases; unmatched bases: 10. There are 14 residues in the CDR3. CDR1 is SQVTM and CDR2 is ANQGSEA in the germline V gene. The DNA for the CDR3 is TGCAGCGTTGAATCGCCAGGGAGGGGAGTCGAGCAGTACTTC. This sequence encodes CSVESPGRGVEQYF.

This clonotype was seen once. The chain is built from TRBV29-1 and TRBJ1-2; D gene uncertain. The CDR3 has 11 amino acids. Germline CDR1 is SQVTM and CDR2 is ANQGSEA. Trimming removed 8 bases at V and 3 bases at J, with 10 bases between. The chain's CDR3 is CSTRTDYGYTF. The DNA of the CDR3 is TGCAGCACAAGGACGGACTATGGCTACACCTTC.

This clonotype was seen only once. V gene TRBV3-1 combines with J gene TRBJ1-1; D may be TRBD1 (6 bases). This CDR3 region has 16 residues. Trimming pared 0 bases from V and 4 bases from J, leaving 15 bases between. CDR1 and CDR2 (germline): LGHDT, YNNKEL (reference sequence). The DNA of the CDR3 is TGTGCCAGCAGCCAAGATCTATCAGGGGACGGCACTGAAGCTTTCTTT. Residues: CASSQDLSGDGTEAFF. The variable domain in full, completed from reference TRBV3-1 and TRBJ1-1, reads DTAVSQTPKYLVTQMGNDKSIKCEQNLGHDTMYWYKQDSKKFLKIMFSYNNKELIINETVPNRFSPKSPDKAHLNLHINSLELGDSAVYFCASSQDLSGDGTEAFFGQGTRLTVV.